The T cell receptor beta chain under discussion was sequenced for a study of blood T cell repertoires in COVID-19. Study summary: Italy, Spain and the United States were the sources of the convalescent and acute COVID-19 samples. Sample material is recorded as cDNA or gDNA derived from T cells, B-cell-depleted T cells, or PBMCs.

As originally analysed: It was from reference gene primer amplification that nucleated cell counts were estimated. The method was immunoSEQ multiplex PCR; TCRdb's version includes in-frame clones alone and lacks a portion of them. Clone size and the V and J calls come from that table; the DNA yielded D and trimming. This repertoire shows about 65,000 clones, about nine tenths found once; its top ten account for around 1.3%. This clone was seen just once. This CDR3 contains 12 residues. Germline CDR1 and CDR2: MNHEY and SVGAGI. V lost 7 bases, J lost 2 bases, and 7 bases lay in between. The sequenced sample consisted of peripheral blood. The chain uses TRBV6-5 and TRBJ2-3; the D gene is possibly TRBD1 (5 bases). The TCR comes from a man aged 55-75 years with acute or convalescent COVID-19. The CDR3 loop is CASTRVTDTQYF. The CDR3 DNA follows: TGTGCCAGCACCAGGGTCACAGATACGCAGTATTTT.